Presented here are 12 T cell receptor beta chains from one specimen sequenced in a study of neurological immune-mediated disorders. Time point meaning: longitudinal time-point 2. Via MiXCR, TCRdb re-called the 5' RACE reads, giving one row per CDR3 protein. The sample lists some 87,000 distinct CDR3 sequences, over 10% occurring once. Input material: PBMCs. The origin of the receptors is a female donor with HTLV-1-associated myelopathy (HAM/TSP).

This chain connects TRBV10-3 to TRBJ2-5; 7 bases are shared with TRBD2. J lost 5 bases, V lost 8 bases, and 8 bases had no gene match. Germline values: CDR1 ENHRY, CDR2 SYGVKD. This CDR3 has 13 amino acids. DNA for the CDR3: TGTGCCATCTCCCTAAGGCGGGGGGAGACCCAGTACTTC. Translating it yields CAISLRRGETQYF.

Many counts were recorded for this clonotype. The junction departs from germline at one end; a sequencing error may be responsible. This chain joins TRBV15 and TRBJ2-1; 9 bases are a match to TRBD1. CDR3 length: 15 amino acids. From germline, CDR1 is LNHNV and CDR2 YYDKDF (reference sequence). The CDR3 DNA follows: TGTGCTACCAGCAGATCCGGGACAGGGTACAATGAGCAGTTCTTC. This encodes CATSRSGTGYNEQFF.

In its sample, this clonotype was seen many times. The chain carries TRBV7-2 and TRBJ2-1; 8 bases agree with TRBD2. Unmatched junction bases numbered 8, after V lost 5 bases and J lost 5 bases. Germline V lookup: CDR1 SGHTA, CDR2 FQGNSA. The CDR3 is 15 amino acids. The CDR3 here is CASSRERGTHNEQFF. As DNA, the CDR3 is TGTGCCAGCAGCCGTGAGCGGGGGACCCACAATGAGCAGTTCTTC.

The chain links TRBV5-6 to TRBJ2-5, with a tentative D call TRBD2 (5 bases). The CDR3 covers 14 residues. CDR1 and CDR2 (germline): SGHDT, YYEEEE. The V end was cut by 2 bases, the J end by 2 bases, with 10 bases between. Here the CDR3 reads CASSLPGRQETQYF. In DNA form, the CDR3 reads TGTGCCAGCAGCTTACCGGGGAGACAAGAGACCCAGTACTTC.

This clonotype occurred once. This sequence may be a read error, since a much larger clone differs from it by one base. This chain joins TRBV5-1 and TRBJ1-5, with TRBD1 identical over 10 bases. Germline V gene data show CDR1 as SGHRS and CDR2 as YFSETQ. This CDR3 is 15 amino acids long. Trimming removed 4 bases from V and 7 bases from J; junction bases left unmatched: 8. DNA for the CDR3: TGCGCCAGCAGCCACAGTGGACAGGGGGGACAGCCCCAGCATTTT. Protein: CASSHSGQGGQPQHF.

This clonotype was observed many times. The chain has TRBV7-8 and TRBJ2-7; 9 bases line up with TRBD1. Germline trimming cut 6 bases from V and 4 bases from J; bases unmatched to any gene: 7. This CDR3 comprises 14 residues. The germline CDR1 and CDR2 sequences are SGHVS and FQNEAQ. CDR3 DNA sequence: TGTGCCAGCAGACCGGGGACAGGGTTGTACGAGCAGTACTTC. Its protein product is CASRPGTGLYEQYF. The variable domain in full, completed from reference TRBV7-8 and TRBJ2-7, reads GAGVSQSPRYKVAKRGQDVALRCDPISGHVSLFWYQQALGQGPEFLTYFQNEAQLDKSGLPSDRFFAERPEGSVSTLKIQRTQQEDSAVYLCASRPGTGLYEQYFGPGTRLTVT.

This clonotype was seen repeatedly, ten times or more. The genes are TRBV5-1 and TRBJ2-4, with a possible D match to TRBD1 (6 bases). The V and J ends lost 0 bases and 0 bases respectively, with 13 bases between them. The CDR3 runs to 17 residues. Germline CDR1 SGHRS, CDR2 YFSETQ. Here the CDR3 reads CASSLAPGARAKNIQYF. CDR3 DNA sequence: TGCGCCAGCAGCTTGGCTCCAGGGGCCCGAGCCAAAAACATTCAGTACTTC.

At least ten counts were recorded for this clonotype. The chain uses TRBV20-1 and TRBJ2-6; weak D call: TRBD2 (5 bases). CDR3 size: 15 residues. Per the germline V gene, CDR1 is DFQATT and CDR2 is SNEGSKA (reference sequence). The V gene lost 2 bases and the J gene lost 1 base, with 9 bases spanning the gap. CDR3 protein: CSARNWRSGANVLTF. The CDR3 nucleotides are TGCAGTGCTAGAAATTGGAGGTCTGGGGCCAACGTCCTGACTTTC.

At least ten counts were recorded for this clonotype. The gene calls are TRBV12-3 or TRBV12-4 and TRBJ1-2; 9 bases align to TRBD1. V trimming: 5 bases; J trimming: 7 bases; junction bases outside the gene matches: 5. This CDR3 is 13 amino acids long. The DNA of the CDR3 is TGTGCCAGCAGTACCGGGACAGGGTCTGGCTACACCTTC. Protein: CASSTGTGSGYTF.

In its sample, this clonotype was seen many times. The chain recombines TRBV5-1 with TRBJ2-1; TRBD2 agrees at 8 bases. In germline, CDR1 is SGHRS, CDR2 YFSETQ. Unmatched junction bases numbered 2, after V lost 0 bases and J lost 3 bases. The CDR3 runs 15 residues. CDR3 coding DNA: TGCGCCAGCAGCTTGGAAGCGGGAGTCTACAATGAGCAGTTCTTC. This encodes CASSLEAGVYNEQFF.

This clonotype was observed many times. The V call is TRBV5-1, the J call TRBJ1-1, with a tentative D call TRBD1 (5 bases). The V end was cut by 4 bases, the J end by 5 bases, with 18 bases between. From germline, CDR1 is SGHRS and CDR2 YFSETQ. The CDR3 spans 15 residues. CDR3 amino acids: CASSTPLQGRTEAFF. In DNA, the CDR3 is TGCGCCAGCAGCACACCACTGCAGGGAAGGACTGAAGCTTTCTTT.

In its sample, this clonotype was seen many times. The chain links TRBV20-1 to TRBJ2-1; D is uncertain. The CDR3 contains 12 residues. The V end lost 0 bases, the J end lost 5 bases, and 5 bases lay between the germline ends. CDR1 DFQATT and CDR2 SNEGSKA come from the germline V gene (reference sequence). CDR3 nucleotide sequence: TGCAGTGCTAGAGACCCCCACAATGAGCAGTTCTTC. This sequence encodes CSARDPHNEQFF.